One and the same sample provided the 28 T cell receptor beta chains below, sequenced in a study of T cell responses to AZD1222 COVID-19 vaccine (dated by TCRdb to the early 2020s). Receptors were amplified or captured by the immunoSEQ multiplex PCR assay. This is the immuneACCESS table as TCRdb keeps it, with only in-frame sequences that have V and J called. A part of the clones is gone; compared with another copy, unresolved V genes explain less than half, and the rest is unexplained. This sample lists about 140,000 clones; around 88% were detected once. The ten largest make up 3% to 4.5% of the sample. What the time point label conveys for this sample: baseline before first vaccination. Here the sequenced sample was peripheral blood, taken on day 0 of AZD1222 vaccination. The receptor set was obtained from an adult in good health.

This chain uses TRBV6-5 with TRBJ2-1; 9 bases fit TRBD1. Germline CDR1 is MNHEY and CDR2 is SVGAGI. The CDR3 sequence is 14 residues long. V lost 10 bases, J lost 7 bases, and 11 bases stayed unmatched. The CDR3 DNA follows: TGTGCCACCCTAAGACAGGGGGTAAGGAATGAGCAGTTCTTC. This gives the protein CATLRQGVRNEQFF.

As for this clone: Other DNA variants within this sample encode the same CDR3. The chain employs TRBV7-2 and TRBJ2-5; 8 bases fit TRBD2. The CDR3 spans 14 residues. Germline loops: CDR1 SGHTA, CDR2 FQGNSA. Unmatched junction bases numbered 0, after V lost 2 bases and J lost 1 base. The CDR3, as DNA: TGTGCCAGCAGCTTAACTAGCGGCCAAGAGACCCAGTACTTC. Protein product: CASSLTSGQETQYF.

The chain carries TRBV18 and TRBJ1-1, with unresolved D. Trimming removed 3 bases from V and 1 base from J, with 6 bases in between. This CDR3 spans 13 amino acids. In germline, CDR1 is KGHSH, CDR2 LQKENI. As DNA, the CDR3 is TGTGCCAGCTCACCTTCATGGAACACTGAAGCTTTCTTT. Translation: CASSPSWNTEAFF.

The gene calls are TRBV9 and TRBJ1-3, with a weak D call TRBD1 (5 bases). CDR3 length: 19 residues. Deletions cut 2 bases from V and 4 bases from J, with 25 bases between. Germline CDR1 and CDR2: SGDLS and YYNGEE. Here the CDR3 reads CASSVGPTGTIPRGNTIYF. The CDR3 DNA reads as TGTGCCAGCAGCGTGGGTCCCACCGGGACCATTCCGAGGGGAAACACCATATATTTT. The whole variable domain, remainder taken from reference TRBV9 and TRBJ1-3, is DSGVTQTPKHLITATGQRVTLRCSPRSGDLSVYWYQQSLDQGLQFLIQYYNGEERAKGNILERFSAQQFPDLHSELNLSSLELGDSALYFCASSVGPTGTIPRGNTIYFGEGSWLTVV.

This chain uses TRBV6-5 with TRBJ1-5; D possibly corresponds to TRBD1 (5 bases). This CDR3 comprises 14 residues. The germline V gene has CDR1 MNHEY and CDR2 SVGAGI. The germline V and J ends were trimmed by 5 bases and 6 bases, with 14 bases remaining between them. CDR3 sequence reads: CASSMGGDGQPQHF. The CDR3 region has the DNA TGTGCCAGCAGTATGGGGGGTGATGGTCAGCCCCAGCATTTT.

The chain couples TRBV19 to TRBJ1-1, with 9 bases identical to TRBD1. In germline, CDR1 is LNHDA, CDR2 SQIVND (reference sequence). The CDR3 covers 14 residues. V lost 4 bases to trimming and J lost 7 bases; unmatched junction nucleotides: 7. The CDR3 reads CASSTRTGEIEAFF. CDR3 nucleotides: TGTGCCAGTAGTACCCGGACAGGGGAGATTGAAGCTTTCTTT.

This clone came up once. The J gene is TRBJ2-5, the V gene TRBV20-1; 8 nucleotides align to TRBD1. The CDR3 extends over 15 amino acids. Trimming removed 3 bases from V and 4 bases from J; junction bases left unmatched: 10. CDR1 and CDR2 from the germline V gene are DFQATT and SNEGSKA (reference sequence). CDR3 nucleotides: TGCAGTGCTAGTGACGCAGGGGGCGCGGGAGAGACCCAGTACTTC. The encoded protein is CSASDAGGAGETQYF.

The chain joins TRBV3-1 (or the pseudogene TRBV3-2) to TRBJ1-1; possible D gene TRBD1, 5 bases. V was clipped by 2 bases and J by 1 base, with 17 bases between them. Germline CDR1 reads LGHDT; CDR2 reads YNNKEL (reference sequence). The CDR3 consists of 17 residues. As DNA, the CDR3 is TGTGCCAGCAGCCAATTTGCGTCCCGGGGGAAGAACACTGAAGCTTTCTTT. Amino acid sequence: CASSQFASRGKNTEAFF.

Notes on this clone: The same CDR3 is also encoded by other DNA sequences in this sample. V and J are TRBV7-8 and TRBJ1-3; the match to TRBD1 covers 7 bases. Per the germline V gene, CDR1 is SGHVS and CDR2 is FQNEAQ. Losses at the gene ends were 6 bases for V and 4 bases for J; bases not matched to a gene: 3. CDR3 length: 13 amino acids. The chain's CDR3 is CASSGGQGNTIYF. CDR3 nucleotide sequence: TGTGCCAGCAGTGGGGGACAGGGAAACACCATATATTTT.

In nucleotides, the CDR3 is TGTGCCAGCAGCTACGCGGGCCGGCGCACTGAAGCTTTCTTT. Its protein is CASSYAGRRTEAFF. This chain links TRBV6-5 with TRBJ1-1, with D uncertain. Trimming left V 6 bases short and J 4 bases short, with 15 bases between. CDR3 length: 14 amino acids. Germline loops: CDR1 MNHEY, CDR2 SVGAGI.

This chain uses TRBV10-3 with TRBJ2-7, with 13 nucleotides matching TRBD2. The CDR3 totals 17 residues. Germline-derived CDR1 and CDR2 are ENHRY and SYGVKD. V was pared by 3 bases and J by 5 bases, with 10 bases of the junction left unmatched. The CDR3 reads CAISDSGLAGPHDEQYF. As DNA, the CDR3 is TGTGCCATCAGTGACTCGGGACTAGCGGGACCCCATGACGAGCAGTACTTC.

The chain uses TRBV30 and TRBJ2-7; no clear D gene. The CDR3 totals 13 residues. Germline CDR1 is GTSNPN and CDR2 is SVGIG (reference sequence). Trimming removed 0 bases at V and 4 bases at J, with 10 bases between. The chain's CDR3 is CAWSVAPPYEQYF. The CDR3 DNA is TGTGCCTGGAGTGTAGCGCCCCCTTACGAGCAGTACTTC.

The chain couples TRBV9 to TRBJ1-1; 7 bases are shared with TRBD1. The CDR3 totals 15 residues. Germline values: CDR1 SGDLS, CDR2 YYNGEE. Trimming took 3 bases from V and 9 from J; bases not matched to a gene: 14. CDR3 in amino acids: CASSDLPPGTVQAFF. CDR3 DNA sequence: TGTGCCAGCAGCGACCTGCCGCCCGGGACAGTCCAAGCTTTCTTT. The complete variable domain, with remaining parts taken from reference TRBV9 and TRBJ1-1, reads DSGVTQTPKHLITATGQRVTLRCSPRSGDLSVYWYQQSLDQGLQFLIQYYNGEERAKGNILERFSAQQFPDLHSELNLSSLELGDSALYFCASSDLPPGTVQAFFGQGTRLTVV.

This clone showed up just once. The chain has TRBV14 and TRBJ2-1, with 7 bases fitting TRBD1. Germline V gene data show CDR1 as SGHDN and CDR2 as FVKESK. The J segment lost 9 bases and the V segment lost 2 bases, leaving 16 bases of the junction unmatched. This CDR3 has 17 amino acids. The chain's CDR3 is CASSQRQGFATYAEQFF. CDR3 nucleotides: TGTGCCAGCAGCCAACGACAGGGTTTTGCTACATATGCTGAGCAGTTCTTC.

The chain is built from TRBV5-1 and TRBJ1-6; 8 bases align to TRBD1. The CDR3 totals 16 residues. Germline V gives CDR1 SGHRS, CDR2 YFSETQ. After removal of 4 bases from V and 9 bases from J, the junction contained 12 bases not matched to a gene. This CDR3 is CASSRDLDRAASPLHF. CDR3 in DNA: TGCGCCAGCAGCCGGGATCTGGACAGGGCCGCTTCACCCCTCCACTTT.

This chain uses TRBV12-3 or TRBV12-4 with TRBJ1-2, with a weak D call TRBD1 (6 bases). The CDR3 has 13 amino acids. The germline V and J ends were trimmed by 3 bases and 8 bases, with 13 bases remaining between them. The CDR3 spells CASSFNRVSGYTF. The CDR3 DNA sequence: TGTGCCAGCAGTTTTAACAGGGTCTCCGGCTACACCTTC.

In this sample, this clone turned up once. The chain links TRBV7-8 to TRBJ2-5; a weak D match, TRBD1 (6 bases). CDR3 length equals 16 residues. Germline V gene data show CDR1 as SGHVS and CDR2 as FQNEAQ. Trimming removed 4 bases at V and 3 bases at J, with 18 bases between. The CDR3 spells CASSSKTGQTKETQYF. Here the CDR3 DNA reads TGTGCCAGCAGCTCAAAGACGGGACAAACTAAAGAGACCCAGTACTTC.

Written as DNA, the CDR3 is TGTGCCAGCAGTTTATCCAGACCACTCAATCAGCCCCAGCATTTT. It yields the protein CASSLSRPLNQPQHF. The chain is built from TRBV27 and TRBJ1-5; no firm D call. The CDR3 has 15 residues. The germline V and J ends were trimmed by 0 bases and 3 bases, with 9 bases remaining between them. Germline-derived CDR1 and CDR2 are MNHEY and SMNVEV (reference sequence).

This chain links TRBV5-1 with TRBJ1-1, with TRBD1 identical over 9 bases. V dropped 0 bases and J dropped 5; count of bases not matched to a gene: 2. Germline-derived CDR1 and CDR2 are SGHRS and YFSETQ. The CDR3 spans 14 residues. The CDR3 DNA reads TGCGCCAGCAGCTTGGGGACAGGGGAAACTGAAGCTTTCTTT. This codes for CASSLGTGETEAFF. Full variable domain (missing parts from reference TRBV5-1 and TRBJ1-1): KAGVTQTPRYLIKTRGQQVTLSCSPISGHRSVSWYQQTPGQGLQFLFEYFSETQRNKGNFPGRFSGRQFSNSRSEMNVSTLELGDSALYLCASSLGTGETEAFFGQGTRLTVV.

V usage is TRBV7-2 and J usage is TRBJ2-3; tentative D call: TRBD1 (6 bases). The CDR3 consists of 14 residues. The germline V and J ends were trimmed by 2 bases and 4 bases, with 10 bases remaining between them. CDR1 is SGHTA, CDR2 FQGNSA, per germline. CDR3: CASSLQAGADTQYF. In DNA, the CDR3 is TGTGCCAGCAGCTTACAGGCAGGGGCAGATACGCAGTATTTT.

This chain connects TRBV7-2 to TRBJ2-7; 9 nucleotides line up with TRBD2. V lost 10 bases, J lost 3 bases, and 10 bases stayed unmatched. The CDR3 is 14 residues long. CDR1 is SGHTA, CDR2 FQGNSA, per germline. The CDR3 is CAISPAGGGYEQYF. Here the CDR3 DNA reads TGTGCCATCTCCCCTGCGGGGGGGGGCTACGAGCAGTACTTC.

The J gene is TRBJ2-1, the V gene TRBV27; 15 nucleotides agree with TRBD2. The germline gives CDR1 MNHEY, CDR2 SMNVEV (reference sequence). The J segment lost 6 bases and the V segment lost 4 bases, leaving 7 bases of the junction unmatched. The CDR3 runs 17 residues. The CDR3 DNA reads TGTGCCAGCAGTTCAGGGACTAGCGGGGGGATCTCCAATGAGCAGTTCTTC. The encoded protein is CASSSGTSGGISNEQFF.

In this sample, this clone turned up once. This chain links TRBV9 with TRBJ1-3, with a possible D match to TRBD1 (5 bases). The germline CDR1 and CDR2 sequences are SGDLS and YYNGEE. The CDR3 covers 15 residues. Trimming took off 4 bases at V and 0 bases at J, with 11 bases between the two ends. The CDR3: CASSSQGNSGNTIYF. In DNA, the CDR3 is TGTGCCAGCAGCTCCCAGGGAAACTCTGGAAACACCATATATTTT.

CDR3 DNA sequence: TGTGCCAGTAGTCCCATTGAGGGGCGAAACACTGAAGCTTTCTTT. Its protein is CASSPIEGRNTEAFF. The chain links TRBV19 to TRBJ1-1; D possibly corresponds to TRBD1 (5 bases). CDR1 and CDR2 (germline): LNHDA, SQIVND (reference sequence). The CDR3 has 15 amino acids. V shed 5 bases and J shed 2 bases, with 15 bases lying between them. Combining the CDR3 with reference TRBV19 and TRBJ1-1 gives the whole variable domain DGGITQSPKYLFRKEGQNVTLSCEQNLNHDAMYWYRQDPGQGLRLIYYSQIVNDFQKGDIAEGYSVSREKKESFPLTVTSAQKNPTAFYLCASSPIEGRNTEAFFGQGTRLTVV.

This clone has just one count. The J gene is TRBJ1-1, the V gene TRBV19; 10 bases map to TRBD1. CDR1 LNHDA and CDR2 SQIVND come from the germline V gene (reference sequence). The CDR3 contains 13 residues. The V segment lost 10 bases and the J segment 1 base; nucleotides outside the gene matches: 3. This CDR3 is CATWDRGNTEAFF. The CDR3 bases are TGTGCCACATGGGACAGGGGGAACACTGAAGCTTTCTTT.

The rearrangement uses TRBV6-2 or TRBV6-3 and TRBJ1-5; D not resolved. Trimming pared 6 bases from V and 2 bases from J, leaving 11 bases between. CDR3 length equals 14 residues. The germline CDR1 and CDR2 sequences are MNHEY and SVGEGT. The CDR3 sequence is CASSLFPGNQPQHF. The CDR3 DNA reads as TGTGCCAGCAGCCTTTTCCCGGGCAATCAGCCCCAGCATTTT.

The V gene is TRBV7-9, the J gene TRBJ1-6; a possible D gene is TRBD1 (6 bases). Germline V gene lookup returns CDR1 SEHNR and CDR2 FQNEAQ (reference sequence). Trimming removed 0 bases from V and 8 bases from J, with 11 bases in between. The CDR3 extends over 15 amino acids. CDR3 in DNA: TGTGCCAGCAGCTTAGCGGCGGCAGGGGATTCACCCCTCCACTTT. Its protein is CASSLAAAGDSPLHF. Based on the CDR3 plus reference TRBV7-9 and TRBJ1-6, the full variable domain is DTGVSQNPRHKITKRGQNVTFRCDPISEHNRLYWYRQTLGQGPEFLTYFQNEAQLEKSRLLSDRFSAERPKGSFSTLEIQRTEQGDSAMYLCASSLAAAGDSPLHFGNGTRLTVT.

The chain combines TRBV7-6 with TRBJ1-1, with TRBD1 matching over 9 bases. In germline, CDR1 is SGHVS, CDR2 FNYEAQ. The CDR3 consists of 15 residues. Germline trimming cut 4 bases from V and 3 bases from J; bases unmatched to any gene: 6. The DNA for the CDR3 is TGTGCCAGCAGCTCCCCGGGACAGGGCCACACTGAAGCTTTCTTT. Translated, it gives CASSSPGQGHTEAFF. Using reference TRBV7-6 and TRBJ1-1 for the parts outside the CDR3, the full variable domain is GAGVSQSPRYKVTKRGQDVALRCDPISGHVSLYWYRQALGQGPEFLTYFNYEAQQDKSGLPNDRFSAERPEGSISTLTIQRTEQRDSAMYRCASSSPGQGHTEAFFGQGTRLTVV.